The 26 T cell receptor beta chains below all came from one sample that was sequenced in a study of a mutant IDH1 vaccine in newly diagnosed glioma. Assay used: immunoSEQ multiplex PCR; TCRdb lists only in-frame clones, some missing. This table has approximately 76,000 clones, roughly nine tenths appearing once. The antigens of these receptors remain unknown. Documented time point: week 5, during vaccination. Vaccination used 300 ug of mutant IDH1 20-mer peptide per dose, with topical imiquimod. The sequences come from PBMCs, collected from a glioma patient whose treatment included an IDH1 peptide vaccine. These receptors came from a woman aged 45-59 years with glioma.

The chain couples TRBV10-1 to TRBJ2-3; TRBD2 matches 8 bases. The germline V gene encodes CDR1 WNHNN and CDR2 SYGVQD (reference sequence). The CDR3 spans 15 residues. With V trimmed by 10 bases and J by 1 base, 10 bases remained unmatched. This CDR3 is CATNPGLGGTDTQYF. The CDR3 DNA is TGCGCCACCAACCCGGGACTAGGAGGCACAGATACGCAGTATTTT.

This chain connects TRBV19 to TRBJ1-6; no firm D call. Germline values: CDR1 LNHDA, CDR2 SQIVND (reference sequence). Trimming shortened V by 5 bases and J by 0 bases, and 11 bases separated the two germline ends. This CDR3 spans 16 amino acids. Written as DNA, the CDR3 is TGTGCCAGTAGTTTTACAGCCGTCTCCTATAATTCACCCCTCCACTTT. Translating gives CASSFTAVSYNSPLHF.

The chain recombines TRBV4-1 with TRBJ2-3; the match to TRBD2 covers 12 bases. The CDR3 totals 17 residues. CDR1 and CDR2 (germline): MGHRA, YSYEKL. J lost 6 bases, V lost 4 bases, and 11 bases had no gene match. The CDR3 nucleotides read TGCGCCAGCAGCCTCAGAGGGTCTAGCGGGAGGGGGGATACGCAGTATTTT. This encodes CASSLRGSSGRGDTQYF.

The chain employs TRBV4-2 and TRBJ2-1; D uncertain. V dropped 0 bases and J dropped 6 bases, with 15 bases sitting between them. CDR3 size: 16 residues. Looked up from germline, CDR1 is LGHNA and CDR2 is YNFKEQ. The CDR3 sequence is CASSQERPQLINEQFF. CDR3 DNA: TGTGCCAGCAGCCAAGAGAGGCCCCAACTAATCAATGAGCAGTTCTTC.

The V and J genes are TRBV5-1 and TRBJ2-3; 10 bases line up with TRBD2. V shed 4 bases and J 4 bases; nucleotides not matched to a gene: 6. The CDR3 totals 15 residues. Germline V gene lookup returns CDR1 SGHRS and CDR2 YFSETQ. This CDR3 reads CASSPFLAGADTQYF. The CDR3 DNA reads TGCGCCAGCAGCCCCTTTCTAGCGGGAGCAGATACGCAGTATTTT.

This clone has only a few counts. CDR3 residues: CVRGRASNQPQHF. For the CDR3, the DNA is TGTGTCAGAGGGAGGGCTAGCAATCAGCCCCAGCATTTT. The genes are TRBV10-3 and TRBJ1-5; D remains ambiguous. This CDR3 has 13 residues. The germline V gene has CDR1 ENHRY and CDR2 SYGVKD.

The CDR3 DNA follows: TGTGCCAGCAGTGCGAATGGTGGGAGTGAGCAGTTCTTC. This translates into CASSANGGSEQFF. The V and J genes are TRBV2 and TRBJ2-1; maybe TRBD2 (5 bases). The V gene's germline CDR1 is SNHLY and CDR2 FYNNEI. CDR3 size: 13 residues. Trimming shortened V by 4 bases and J by 9 bases, and 13 bases separated the two germline ends.

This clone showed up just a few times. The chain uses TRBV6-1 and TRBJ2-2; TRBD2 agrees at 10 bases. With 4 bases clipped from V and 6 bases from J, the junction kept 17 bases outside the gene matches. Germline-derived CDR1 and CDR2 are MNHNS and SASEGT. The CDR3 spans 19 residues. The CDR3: CASSGIRYPSGGKAGELFF. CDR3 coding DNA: TGTGCCAGCAGTGGAATTAGATACCCTAGCGGGGGAAAGGCCGGGGAGCTGTTTTTT.

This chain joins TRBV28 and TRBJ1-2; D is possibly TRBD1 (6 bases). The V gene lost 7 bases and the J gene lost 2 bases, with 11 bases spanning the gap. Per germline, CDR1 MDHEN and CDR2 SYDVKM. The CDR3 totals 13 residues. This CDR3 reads CASTSGTNYGYTF. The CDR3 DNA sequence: TGTGCCAGCACTAGCGGGACAAACTATGGCTACACCTTC.

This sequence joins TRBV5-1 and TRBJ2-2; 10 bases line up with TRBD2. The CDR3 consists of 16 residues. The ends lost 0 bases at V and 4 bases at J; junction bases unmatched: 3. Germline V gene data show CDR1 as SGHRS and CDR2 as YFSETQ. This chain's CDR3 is CASSLGAGGTTGELFF. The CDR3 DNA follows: TGCGCCAGCAGCTTGGGAGCGGGAGGGACCACCGGGGAGCTGTTTTTT.

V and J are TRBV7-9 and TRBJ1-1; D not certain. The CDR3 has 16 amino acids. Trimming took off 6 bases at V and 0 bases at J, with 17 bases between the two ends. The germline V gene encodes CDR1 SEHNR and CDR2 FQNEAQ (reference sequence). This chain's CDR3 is CASRYSVGYMNTEAFF. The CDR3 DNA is TGTGCCAGCAGGTACAGTGTGGGCTATATGAACACTGAAGCTTTCTTT.

The CDR3 region is CASSATGVTNTGELFF. The CDR3 nucleotides read TGCGCCAGCAGCGCCACAGGGGTAACGAACACCGGGGAGCTGTTTTTT. The rearrangement uses TRBV5-1 and TRBJ2-2, with 7 nucleotides matching TRBD1. Germline values: CDR1 SGHRS, CDR2 YFSETQ. V was clipped by 4 bases and J by 0 bases; unmatched bases: 6. The CDR3 covers 16 residues. Combining the CDR3 with reference TRBV5-1 and TRBJ2-2 gives the whole variable domain KAGVTQTPRYLIKTRGQQVTLSCSPISGHRSVSWYQQTPGQGLQFLFEYFSETQRNKGNFPGRFSGRQFSNSRSEMNVSTLELGDSALYLCASSATGVTNTGELFFGEGSRLTVL.

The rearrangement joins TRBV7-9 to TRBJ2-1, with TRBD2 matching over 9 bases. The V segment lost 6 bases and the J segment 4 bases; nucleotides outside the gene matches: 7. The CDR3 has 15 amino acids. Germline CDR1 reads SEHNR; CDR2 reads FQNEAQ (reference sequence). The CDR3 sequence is CASRGGRARYNEQFF. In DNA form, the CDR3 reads TGTGCCAGCAGGGGCGGGAGGGCCCGGTACAATGAGCAGTTCTTC.

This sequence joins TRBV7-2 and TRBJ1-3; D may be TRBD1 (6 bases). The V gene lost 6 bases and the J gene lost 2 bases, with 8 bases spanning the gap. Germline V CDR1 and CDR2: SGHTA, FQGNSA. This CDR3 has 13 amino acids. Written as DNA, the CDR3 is TGTGCCAGCAGTCGACAGGCTGGAAACACCATATATTTT. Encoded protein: CASSRQAGNTIYF.

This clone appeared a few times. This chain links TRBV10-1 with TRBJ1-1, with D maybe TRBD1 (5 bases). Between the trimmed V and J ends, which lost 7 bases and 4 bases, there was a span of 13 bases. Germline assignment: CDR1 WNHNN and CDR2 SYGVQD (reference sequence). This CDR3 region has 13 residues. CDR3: CASTPREGTEAFF. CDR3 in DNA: TGCGCCAGCACCCCCAGGGAAGGCACTGAAGCTTTCTTT.

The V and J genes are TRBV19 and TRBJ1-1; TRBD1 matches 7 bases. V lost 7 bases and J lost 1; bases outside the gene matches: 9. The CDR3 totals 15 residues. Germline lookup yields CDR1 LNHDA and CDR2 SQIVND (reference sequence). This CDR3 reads CASKDTGVANTEAFF. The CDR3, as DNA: TGTGCCAGTAAGGACACAGGGGTCGCGAACACTGAAGCTTTCTTT.

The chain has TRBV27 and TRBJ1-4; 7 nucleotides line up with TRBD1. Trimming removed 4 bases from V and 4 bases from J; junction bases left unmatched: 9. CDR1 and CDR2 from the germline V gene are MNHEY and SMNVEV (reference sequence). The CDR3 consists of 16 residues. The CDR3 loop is CASSSLLRGVNEKLFF. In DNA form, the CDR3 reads TGTGCCAGCAGTTCCCTACTCAGGGGGGTTAATGAAAAACTGTTTTTT.

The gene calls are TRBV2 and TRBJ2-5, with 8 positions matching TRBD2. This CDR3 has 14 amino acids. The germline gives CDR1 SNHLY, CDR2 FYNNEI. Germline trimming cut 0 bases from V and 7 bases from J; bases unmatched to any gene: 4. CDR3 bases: TGTGCCAGCAGTGAAGCGCTTCGGGAGGGGACCCAGTACTTC. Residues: CASSEALREGTQYF.

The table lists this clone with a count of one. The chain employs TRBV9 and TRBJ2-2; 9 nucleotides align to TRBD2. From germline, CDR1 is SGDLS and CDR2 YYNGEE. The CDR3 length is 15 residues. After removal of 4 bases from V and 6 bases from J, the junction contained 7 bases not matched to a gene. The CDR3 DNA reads TGTGCCAGCAGCTCTCGAGCGGGAGGAGCCGGGGAGCTGTTTTTT. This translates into CASSSRAGGAGELFF. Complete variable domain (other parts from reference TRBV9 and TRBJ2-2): DSGVTQTPKHLITATGQRVTLRCSPRSGDLSVYWYQQSLDQGLQFLIQYYNGEERAKGNILERFSAQQFPDLHSELNLSSLELGDSALYFCASSSRAGGAGELFFGEGSRLTVL.

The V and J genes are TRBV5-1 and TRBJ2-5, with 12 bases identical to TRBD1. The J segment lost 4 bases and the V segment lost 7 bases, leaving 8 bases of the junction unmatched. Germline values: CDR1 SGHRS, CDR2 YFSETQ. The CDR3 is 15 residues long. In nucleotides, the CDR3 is TGCGCCAGCGAAACCGGGACAGGGGGCGGAGAGACCCAGTACTTC. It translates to CASETGTGGGETQYF.

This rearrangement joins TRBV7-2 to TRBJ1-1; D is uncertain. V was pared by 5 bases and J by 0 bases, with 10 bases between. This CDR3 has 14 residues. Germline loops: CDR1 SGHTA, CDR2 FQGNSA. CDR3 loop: CASSRNAVNTEAFF. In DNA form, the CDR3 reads TGTGCCAGCAGCCGAAACGCAGTGAACACTGAAGCTTTCTTT.

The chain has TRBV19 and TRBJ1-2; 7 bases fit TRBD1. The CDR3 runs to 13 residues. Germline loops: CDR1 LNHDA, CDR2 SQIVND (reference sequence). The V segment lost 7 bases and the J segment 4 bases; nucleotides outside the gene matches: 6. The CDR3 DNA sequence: TGTGCCAGTACCGCGACAGGGATCTATGGCTACACCTTC. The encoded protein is CASTATGIYGYTF.

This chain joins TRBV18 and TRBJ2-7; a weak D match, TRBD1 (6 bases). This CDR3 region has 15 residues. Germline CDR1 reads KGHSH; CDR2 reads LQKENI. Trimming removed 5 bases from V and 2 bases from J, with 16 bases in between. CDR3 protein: CASSGPGQIPYEQYF. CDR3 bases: TGTGCCAGCTCAGGACCGGGACAAATTCCCTACGAGCAGTACTTC.

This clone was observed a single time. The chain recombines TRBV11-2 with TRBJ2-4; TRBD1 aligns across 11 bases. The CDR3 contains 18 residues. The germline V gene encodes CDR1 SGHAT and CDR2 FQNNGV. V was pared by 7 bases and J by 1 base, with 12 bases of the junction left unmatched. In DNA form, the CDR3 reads TGTGCCAGCACTCTCTTGGACAGGGGGCCGCCGGCCAAAAACATTCAGTACTTC. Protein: CASTLLDRGPPAKNIQYF.

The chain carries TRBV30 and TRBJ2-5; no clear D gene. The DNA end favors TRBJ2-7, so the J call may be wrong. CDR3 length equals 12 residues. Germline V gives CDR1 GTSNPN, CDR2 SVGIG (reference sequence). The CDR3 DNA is TGTGCCTGGAAACAGAGCTCCTACGAGCAGTACTTC. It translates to CAWKQSSYEQYF.

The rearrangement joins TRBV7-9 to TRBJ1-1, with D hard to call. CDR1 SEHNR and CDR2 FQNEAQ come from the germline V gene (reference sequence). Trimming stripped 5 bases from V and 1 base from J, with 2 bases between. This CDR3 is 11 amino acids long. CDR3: CASSRNTEAFF. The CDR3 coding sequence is TGTGCCAGCAGCCGGAACACTGAAGCTTTCTTT.